Listed below are T cell receptor beta chains from one sample, sequenced in a study of CD8 T cells in Susac syndrome. TCRdb ran MiXCR on the immunoSEQ multiplex PCR reads and lists one entry per CDR3 protein. Of tens of thousands of distinct CDR3 sequences listed, approximately 95% are singletons. Sequencing input: CD8+ T cells from PBMCs. The receptors originated from a human donor with Susac syndrome. Each CDR3 is given with its conserved first and last residue. Fields, in order: V gene, D gene, J gene, CDR3 DNA, CDR3 protein. The D gene is left open where the match is weak.

TRBV4-2	-	TRBJ2-7	TGTGCCAGCAGCCAAGGAGGTGCCAACGAGCAGTACTTC	CASSQGGANEQYF
TRBV10-3	TRBD2	TRBJ2-5	TGTGCCATCAGTGGGGGGACTAGCGGGATAGAGACCCAGTACTTC	CAISGGTSGIETQYF
TRBV7-8	TRBD2	TRBJ2-7	TGTGCCAGCAGCCCGGGACTAGCGGGAGAATCCTACGAGCAGTACTTC	CASSPGLAGESYEQYF
TRBV19	TRBD1	TRBJ1-6	TGTGCCAGTAGGCCAACGACAGGGGATTCACCCCTCCACTTT	CASRPTTGDSPLHF
TRBV2	TRBD1	TRBJ1-2	TGTGCCAGCAGTTACCCGTCGGGACAGCTCTACTATGGCTACACCTTC	CASSYPSGQLYYGYTF
TRBV24-1	-	TRBJ2-5	TGTGCCACCAGTGATTTGTTGGGAGAGACCCAGTACTTC	CATSDLLGETQYF
TRBV14	-	TRBJ2-3	TGTGCCAGCAGCCAATACTACACGGGGCAGTATTTT	CASSQYYTGQYF
TRBV9	TRBD1	TRBJ1-1	TGTGCCAGCAGCAAACAGACAGGGGGCCACACTGAAGCTTTCTTT	CASSKQTGGHTEAFF
TRBV29-1	-	TRBJ1-2	TGCAGCGCTAGGGACACCTATGGCTACACCTTC	CSARDTYGYTF
TRBV2	TRBD1	TRBJ2-5	TGTGCCAGCAGTGAGGGACAGGGTTCTGAGACCCAGTACTTC	CASSEGQGSETQYF
TRBV13	-	TRBJ1-1	TGTGCCAGCAGCTTAGCGACGGGAGGCACTGAAGCTTTCTTT	CASSLATGGTEAFF